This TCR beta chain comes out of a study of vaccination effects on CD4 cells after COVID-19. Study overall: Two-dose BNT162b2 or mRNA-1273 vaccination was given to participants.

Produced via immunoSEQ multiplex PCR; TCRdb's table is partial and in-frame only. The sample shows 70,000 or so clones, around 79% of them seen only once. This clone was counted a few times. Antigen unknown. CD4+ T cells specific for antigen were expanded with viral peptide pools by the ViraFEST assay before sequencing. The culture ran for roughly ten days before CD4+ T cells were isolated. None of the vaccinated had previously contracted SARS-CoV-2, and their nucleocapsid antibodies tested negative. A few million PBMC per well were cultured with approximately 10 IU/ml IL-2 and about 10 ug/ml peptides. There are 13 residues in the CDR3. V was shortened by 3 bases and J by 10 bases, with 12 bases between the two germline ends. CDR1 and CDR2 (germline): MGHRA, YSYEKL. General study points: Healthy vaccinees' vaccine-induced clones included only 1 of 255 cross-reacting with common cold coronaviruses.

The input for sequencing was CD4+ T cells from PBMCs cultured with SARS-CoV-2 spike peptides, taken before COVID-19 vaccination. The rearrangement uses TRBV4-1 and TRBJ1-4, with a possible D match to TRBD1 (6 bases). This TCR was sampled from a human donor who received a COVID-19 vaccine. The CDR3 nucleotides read TGCGCCAGCAGCCAGGGGGACACCAGAAAACTGTTTTTT. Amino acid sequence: CASSQGDTRKLFF.